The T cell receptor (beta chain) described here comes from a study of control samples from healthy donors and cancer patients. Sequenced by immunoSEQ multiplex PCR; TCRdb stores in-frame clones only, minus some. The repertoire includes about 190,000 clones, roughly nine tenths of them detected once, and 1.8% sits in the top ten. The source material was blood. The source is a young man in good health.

The CDR3 loop is CAWSVPGIGNTEAFF. The DNA of the CDR3 is TGTGCCTGGAGTGTCCCGGGAATAGGAAACACTGAAGCTTTCTTT. This sequence joins TRBV30 and TRBJ1-1; D gene uncertain. Germline CDR1 and CDR2: GTSNPN and SVGIG (reference sequence). The CDR3 consists of 15 residues. Deletions cut 0 bases from V and 2 bases from J, with 13 bases between.